The 22 T cell receptor beta chains below were found in one sample sequenced in a study of shared clonotypes between healthy human individuals (dated by TCRdb to 2019 to 2021). Library preparation employed the immunoSEQ multiplex PCR assay. TCRdb retrieved this table from immuneACCESS and kept in-frame rearrangements only. Not all clones are present; in checked studies, unresolved V genes account for under half, and no reason is known for the remainder. The sample table contains roughly 2.2 million clones; only one count was recorded for more than 85% of them. About 0.39% of the sample goes to the ten largest clones. Sequenced sample: naive CD4+ T cells from PBMCs. This sample's cell subset or site label indicates: CD45RA+ positively selected. These receptors came from a man younger than 35 in good health. Some clones in this sample may be carry-over from other donors' samples.

The rearrangement joins TRBV9 to TRBJ2-7; TRBD2 agrees at 14 bases. Per germline, CDR1 SGDLS and CDR2 YYNGEE. J was trimmed by 4 bases and V by 2 bases; bases with no gene match: 5. This CDR3 contains 16 residues. The CDR3 loop is CASSVSGTSGGYEQYF. The CDR3 DNA sequence: TGTGCCAGCAGCGTTTCCGGGACTAGCGGGGGTTACGAGCAGTACTTC.

V usage is TRBV10-1 and J usage is TRBJ1-1; 8 positions agree with TRBD1. This CDR3 spans 13 amino acids. Trimming removed 2 bases from V and 10 bases from J; junction bases left unmatched: 6. Germline CDR1 reads WNHNN; CDR2 reads SYGVQD (reference sequence). The chain's CDR3 is CASSEPGQGRAFF. CDR3 in DNA: TGCGCCAGCAGTGAGCCCGGACAGGGAAGAGCTTTCTTT.

The rearrangement links TRBV28 to TRBJ1-2; tentative D call: TRBD1 (5 bases). This CDR3 is built from 15 residues. Germline values: CDR1 MDHEN, CDR2 SYDVKM. Trimming stripped 3 bases from V and 4 bases from J, with 15 bases between. The chain's CDR3 is CASSFSGGDGYGYTF. The CDR3 coding sequence is TGTGCCAGCAGTTTTTCCGGGGGGGACGGCTATGGCTACACCTTC.

This chain uses TRBV28 with TRBJ1-1; D gene uncertain. CDR1 is MDHEN and CDR2 is SYDVKM in the germline V gene. The V end was cut by 7 bases, the J end by 1 base, with 19 bases between. The CDR3 loop spans 16 amino acids. The CDR3 reads CASNPPVGRRNTEAFF. The CDR3 bases are TGTGCCAGCAACCCTCCGGTCGGCAGAAGGAACACTGAAGCTTTCTTT.

The chain combines TRBV7-9 with TRBJ2-2, with D possibly matching TRBD2 (7 bases). The V gene's germline CDR1 is SEHNR and CDR2 FQNEAQ (reference sequence). Trimming shortened V by 5 bases and J by 4 bases, and 11 bases separated the two germline ends. This CDR3 is 14 amino acids long. CDR3 nucleotides: TGTGCCAGCAGCCTCGCGGGGGCCACCGGGGAGCTGTTTTTT. Its translation is CASSLAGATGELFF.

The rearrangement links TRBV5-1 to TRBJ2-1; 9 bases agree with TRBD2. Losses at the gene ends were 4 bases for V and 7 bases for J; bases not matched to a gene: 12. The CDR3 totals 16 residues. Germline values: CDR1 SGHRS, CDR2 YFSETQ. CDR3 bases: TGCGCCAGCAGCGGCGCTGGCGGGAGGGCCCCGAATGAGCAGTTCTTC. Residues: CASSGAGGRAPNEQFF.

V gene TRBV30 combines with J gene TRBJ1-5; D is possibly TRBD1 (5 bases). Germline values: CDR1 GTSNPN, CDR2 SVGIG (reference sequence). The CDR3 is made up of 15 amino acids. Trimming shortened V by 5 bases and J by 1 base, and 15 bases separated the two germline ends. The chain's CDR3 is CAWATGGVSNQPQHF. For the CDR3, the DNA is TGTGCCTGGGCGACGGGAGGGGTGAGCAATCAGCCCCAGCATTTT.

With respect to this clone: Other DNA sequences in this sample translate to the same CDR3. The chain employs TRBV5-1 and TRBJ2-5; the D is unclear. The CDR3 is 14 residues long. Per the germline V gene, CDR1 is SGHRS and CDR2 is YFSETQ. Trimming removed 0 bases at V and 1 base at J, with 7 bases between. The CDR3: CASSLEGGQETQYF. Written as DNA, the CDR3 is TGCGCCAGCAGCTTGGAGGGTGGCCAAGAGACCCAGTACTTC.

The rearrangement joins TRBV5-4 to TRBJ2-7; D may be TRBD2 (5 bases). The germline V gene encodes CDR1 SGHNT and CDR2 YYREEE (reference sequence). The CDR3 sequence is 12 residues long. Deletions cut 4 bases from V and 3 bases from J, with 8 bases between. CDR3 amino acids: CASSHRDYEQYF. The CDR3 DNA reads TGTGCCAGCAGCCATCGGGACTACGAGCAGTACTTC.

The chain joins TRBV19 to TRBJ1-5; D is uncertain. Germline CDR1 reads LNHDA; CDR2 reads SQIVND (reference sequence). Trimming pared 1 base from V and 2 bases from J, leaving 9 bases between. The CDR3 has 15 amino acids. Here the CDR3 reads CASSIGEWGNQPQHF. The CDR3 DNA reads as TGTGCCAGTAGTATAGGGGAGTGGGGCAATCAGCCCCAGCATTTT.

On this clone itself: Other DNA sequences within the sample encode an identical CDR3. The chain couples TRBV28 to TRBJ1-2; TRBD1 agrees at 7 bases. V shed 4 bases, J shed 4 bases, and the junction held 6 bases outside the gene matches. The CDR3 loop spans 14 amino acids. Germline V gene lookup returns CDR1 MDHEN and CDR2 SYDVKM. The CDR3 loop reads CASSSATGPYGYTF. DNA for the CDR3: TGTGCCAGCAGTTCGGCGACAGGGCCCTATGGCTACACCTTC.

This clone was observed a few times. This sequence joins TRBV5-4 and TRBJ2-7; D assignment may be TRBD1 or TRBD2 (5 bases each). The V end lost 0 bases, the J end lost 0 bases, and 13 bases lay between the germline ends. The CDR3 covers 16 residues. Germline loops: CDR1 SGHNT, CDR2 YYREEE (reference sequence). CDR3 protein: CASSLGAAGTSYEQYF. CDR3 sequence (DNA): TGTGCCAGCAGCTTGGGTGCGGCAGGGACCTCCTACGAGCAGTACTTC.

The genes are TRBV28 and TRBJ2-2, with D hard to call. The CDR3 is 12 amino acids. V was shortened by 8 bases and J by 9 bases, with 13 bases between the two germline ends. Germline CDR1 and CDR2: MDHEN and SYDVKM. This chain's CDR3 is CASEFQSRELFF. CDR3 sequence (DNA): TGTGCCAGCGAATTCCAAAGTCGGGAGCTGTTTTTT.

Concerning this clone: Other DNA sequences from this sample encode an identical CDR3 as well. The CDR3 loop is CASSQDTQYF. CDR3 DNA: TGTGCCAGCAGCCAAGATACGCAGTATTTT. This sequence joins TRBV7-8 and TRBJ2-3, with D unclear. The germline V gene has CDR1 SGHVS and CDR2 FQNEAQ. The V gene lost 5 bases and the J gene lost 5 bases, with 2 bases spanning the gap. The CDR3 loop spans 10 amino acids.

The chain carries TRBV6-4 and TRBJ2-3, with D possibly TRBD2 on 6 matching bases. The CDR3 loop spans 11 amino acids. V was shortened by 5 bases and J by 12 bases, with 12 bases between the two germline ends. Germline V gives CDR1 MRHNA, CDR2 SNTAGT. In nucleotides, the CDR3 is TGTGCCAGCAGTACGGGGACTGCTCAGTATTTT. Encoded protein: CASSTGTAQYF.

This rearrangement joins TRBV28 to TRBJ2-7; the D gene is possibly TRBD2 (5 bases). The germline V gene has CDR1 MDHEN and CDR2 SYDVKM. The length of the CDR3 is 11 residues. Trimming left V 8 bases short and J 6 bases short, with 11 bases between. The CDR3 reads CASRTEGEQYF. CDR3 DNA: TGTGCCAGCCGAACCGAGGGCGAGCAGTACTTC.

This clone was observed once. V and J are TRBV6-6 and TRBJ2-1, with TRBD2 identical over 12 bases. Germline V gives CDR1 MNHNY, CDR2 SVGAGI (reference sequence). Losses at the gene ends were 6 bases for V and 9 bases for J; bases not matched to a gene: 9. The CDR3 has 15 residues. Here the CDR3 DNA reads TGTGCCAGCAGCCTCCTAGCGGGAGGGCGGACTGAGCAGTTCTTC. It specifies CASSLLAGGRTEQFF.

The chain uses TRBV5-1 and TRBJ1-1; 9 bases agree with TRBD1. The germline gives CDR1 SGHRS, CDR2 YFSETQ. V was clipped by 4 bases and J by 4 bases; unmatched bases: 11. This CDR3 is built from 16 residues. CDR3 nucleotides: TGCGCCAGCAGCGCCGGGACAGGGTTTTCCGGCACTGAAGCTTTCTTT. Translating it yields CASSAGTGFSGTEAFF.

The rearrangement uses TRBV7-8 and TRBJ1-4; perhaps TRBD1 as D (6 bases). The CDR3 loop spans 14 amino acids. With 5 bases removed from V and 7 bases from J, the gap between germline ends came to 14 bases. Germline CDR1 reads SGHVS; CDR2 reads FQNEAQ. The CDR3 DNA reads as TGTGCCAGCAGCCTGAGGGGAGGGGGTGAAAAACTGTTTTTT. Its translation: CASSLRGGGEKLFF.

For this clone: Additional DNA sequences in this sample encode the identical CDR3. V usage is TRBV6-6 and J usage is TRBJ2-7; 10 bases match TRBD2. Germline CDR1 is MNHNY and CDR2 is SVGAGI (reference sequence). V gave up 6 bases and J gave up 0 bases; unmatched junction bases: 5. The CDR3 runs 15 residues. The CDR3 loop reads CASSSTSGNSYEQYF. The CDR3 region has the DNA TGTGCCAGCAGCAGTACTAGCGGGAACTCCTACGAGCAGTACTTC.

The chain uses TRBV28 and TRBJ1-2; weak D call: TRBD1 (6 bases). Trimming removed 8 bases at V and 2 bases at J, with 12 bases between. This CDR3 is 13 amino acids long. Germline assignment: CDR1 MDHEN and CDR2 SYDVKM. The CDR3 loop reads CASWSGANYGYTF. CDR3 sequence (DNA): TGTGCCAGCTGGTCAGGGGCGAACTATGGCTACACCTTC.

J is TRBJ2-5 and V is TRBV5-1; D may correspond to TRBD1 or TRBD2 (6 bases each). Germline values: CDR1 SGHRS, CDR2 YFSETQ. With 4 bases removed from V and 7 bases from J, the gap between germline ends came to 20 bases. The CDR3 consists of 15 residues. DNA of the CDR3: TGCGCCAGCAGCGATCAAGTATGGGGGGCCCGGACCCAGTACTTC. Protein: CASSDQVWGARTQYF.